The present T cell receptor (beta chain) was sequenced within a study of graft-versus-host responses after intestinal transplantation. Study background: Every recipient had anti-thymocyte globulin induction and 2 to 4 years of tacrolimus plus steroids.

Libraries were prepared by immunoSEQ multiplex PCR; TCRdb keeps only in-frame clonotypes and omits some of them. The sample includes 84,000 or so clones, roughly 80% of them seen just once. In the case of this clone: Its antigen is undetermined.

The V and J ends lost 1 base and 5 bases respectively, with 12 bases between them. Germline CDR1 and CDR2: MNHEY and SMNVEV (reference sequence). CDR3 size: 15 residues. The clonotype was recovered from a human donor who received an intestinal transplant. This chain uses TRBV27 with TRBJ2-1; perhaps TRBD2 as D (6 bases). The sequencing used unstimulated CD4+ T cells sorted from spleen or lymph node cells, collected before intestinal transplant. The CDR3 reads CASSLLGTVNNEQFF. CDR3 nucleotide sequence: TGTGCCAGCAGTTTATTGGGGACTGTGAACAATGAGCAGTTCTTC.